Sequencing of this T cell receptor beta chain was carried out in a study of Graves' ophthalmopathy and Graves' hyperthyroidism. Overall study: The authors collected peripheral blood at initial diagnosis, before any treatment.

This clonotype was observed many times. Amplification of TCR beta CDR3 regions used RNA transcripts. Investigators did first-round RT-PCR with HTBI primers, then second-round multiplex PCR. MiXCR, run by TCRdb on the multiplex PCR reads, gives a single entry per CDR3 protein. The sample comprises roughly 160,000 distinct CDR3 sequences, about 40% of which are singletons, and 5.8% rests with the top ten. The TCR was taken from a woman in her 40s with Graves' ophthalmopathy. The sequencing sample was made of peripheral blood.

This chain's CDR3 is CASSREPGGSGDEQYF. The DNA for the CDR3 is TGTGCCAGCAGTAGAGAGCCCGGGGGTTCAGGTGACGAGCAGTACTTC. J is TRBJ2-7 and V is TRBV28, with D perhaps TRBD2 (6 bases). Germline lookup yields CDR1 MDHEN and CDR2 SYDVKM. The CDR3 is 16 amino acids. Trimming cost V 5 bases and J 5 bases, with 22 bases left between them. The full variable domain, with the rest looked up from reference TRBV28 and TRBJ2-7, is DVKVTQSSRYLVKRTGEKVFLECVQDMDHENMFWYRQDPGLGLRLIYFSYDVKMKEKGDIPEGYSVSREKKERFSLILESASTNQTSMYLCASSREPGGSGDEQYFGPGTRLTVT.